This paragraph covers one TCR beta chain sequence. Germline loops: CDR1 MDHEN, CDR2 SYDVKM. V gave up 6 bases and J gave up 6 bases; unmatched junction bases: 11. CDR3 length equals 15 residues. These data belong to a study of blood T cell repertoires in COVID-19. Study overall: Some COVID-19 samples were acute and others convalescent; all came from the United States, Italy and Spain. In each case, the material was cDNA or gDNA derived from T cells, B-cell-depleted T cells, or PBMCs.

Original methodology: Amplified reference gene primers provided the basis for estimating nucleated cell counts. The method was immunoSEQ multiplex PCR; TCRdb's version includes in-frame clones alone and lacks a portion of them. V and J calls plus clone size are reproduced from that table; the DNA served to infer D and trimming. This sample carries about 68,000 clones, 60% to 80% of them seen once, and the ten largest clones take about 6%. The chain joins TRBV28 to TRBJ1-5, with 7 bases that match TRBD1. This TCR came from a woman in her fifties or sixties with acute or convalescent COVID-19. The sample taken for sequencing was peripheral blood. CDR3 loop: CASSNVDRAGQPQHF. In DNA, the CDR3 is TGTGCCAGCAGCAACGTTGACAGGGCCGGTCAGCCCCAGCATTTT. Drawing the rest from reference TRBV28 and TRBJ1-5, the complete variable domain is DVKVTQSSRYLVKRTGEKVFLECVQDMDHENMFWYRQDPGLGLRLIYFSYDVKMKEKGDIPEGYSVSREKKERFSLILESASTNQTSMYLCASSNVDRAGQPQHFGDGTRLSIL.